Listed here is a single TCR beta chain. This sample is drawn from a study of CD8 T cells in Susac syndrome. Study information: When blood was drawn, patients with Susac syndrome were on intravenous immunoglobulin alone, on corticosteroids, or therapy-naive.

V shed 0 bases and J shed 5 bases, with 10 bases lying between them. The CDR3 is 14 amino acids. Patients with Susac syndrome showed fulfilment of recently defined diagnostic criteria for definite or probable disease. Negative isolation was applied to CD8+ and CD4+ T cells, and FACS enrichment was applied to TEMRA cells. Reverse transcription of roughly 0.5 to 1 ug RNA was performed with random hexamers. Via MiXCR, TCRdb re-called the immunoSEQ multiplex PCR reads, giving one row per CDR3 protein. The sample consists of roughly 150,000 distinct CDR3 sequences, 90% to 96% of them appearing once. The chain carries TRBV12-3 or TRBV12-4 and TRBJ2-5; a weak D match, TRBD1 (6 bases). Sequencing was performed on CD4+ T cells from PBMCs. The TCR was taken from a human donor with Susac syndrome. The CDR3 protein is CASSLAGGEETQYF. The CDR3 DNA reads TGTGCCAGCAGTTTAGCAGGGGGAGAGGAGACCCAGTACTTC.